This TCR beta chain was captured in a study of T cells in localized non-small cell lung cancer (dated by TCRdb to 2018 to 2020). Regarding the study in general: Comparing tumors with uninvolved tumor-adjacent lungs, the study looked at the T cell repertoires of about 240 patients with early-stage NSCLC. All 240 or so NSCLC patients in the cohort were treatment-naive and had localized lung tumors that were resected. NSCLC patients had a mean age of approximately 72 years, and around 140 were male and 107 female.

TCR beta CDR3 regions were sequenced from DNA using the immunoSEQ Assay. As for the original processing: T cell density was computed as TCR beta template counts normalized to usable DNA estimated by amplifying housekeeping genes. Using the preseqR package, richness was estimated by extrapolating to 120,000 templates for tissue samples and 400,000 templates for PBMC samples. Clonality was defined as one minus Pielou's evenness. Tissue-enriched TCRs were identified by differential abundance testing using productive amino-acid clonotypes, minimum total count 5 and alpha 0.1. The Jaccard Index and the Morisita Overlap Index were used to measure how much the repertoires overlapped between compartments. GLIPH grouped TCR beta CDR3s together with public tetramer-defined viral CDR3s, and a viral motif had to include at least three viral sequences and show V-gene enrichment. TCRdb limited this immuneACCESS table to in-frame rearrangements with V and J called. A share of clones is missing; checked studies link under half to unresolved V genes, and the rest is unexplained. That table furnishes V, J and clone size, whereas the DNA furnished D and trimming. This sample comprises about 33,000 clones, 75% to 90% of them detected only once. Roughly 4.5% of the sample belongs to the ten largest clones.

At diagnosis, peripheral blood, uninvolved tumor-adjacent lung and tumor were collected and stored as a combination of fresh-frozen and FFPE material. For TCR repertoire profiling, blood samples were analyzed in the form of peripheral blood mononuclear cells. Measured from the cysteine to the phenylalanine, the CDR3 is 17 residues long. This entry keeps only the CDR3 DNA: 51 bases, framed from base 1. The germline V gene encodes CDR1 SGHAT and CDR2 FQNNGV. V and J are trimmed by 4 bases and 7 bases, and the gene matches miss 16 bases of the junction. Findings and caveats that apply to the study as a whole: Because multi-region tumor sequencing was not performed, intratumor heterogeneity could not be ruled out. The highest T cell clonality was observed in uninvolved tumor-adjacent lung, where clonality exceeded that of tumor, suggesting that antigenic responses were more focused in uninvolved tumor-adjacent lung. A median of roughly 58 of the top 100 tumor clones were detected in paired uninvolved adjacent lung, and 25 to 35 of these tumor clones were also found among the top 100 clones of the paired uninvolved adjacent lung. Since the design was exploratory, TCR variables were selected using unadjusted p-values with no false-discovery rate correction. Higher blood T cell density associated with longer overall survival, while higher adjacent-lung clonality associated with shorter survival.

This clone has a single count. Its cognate antigen has yet to be identified. Nothing much larger sits one base from this clone, and base qualities are not available. This sequence originates from a man aged 40 to 70 with stage I lung adenocarcinoma. The receptor chain draws on TRBV11-2 and TRBJ2-3; a stretch of 8 junction bases matches TRBD2. The material sequenced was peripheral blood, taken before any cancer treatment. The DNA sequence follows: TGTGCCAGCAGCTCTTCCTTAACTAGCGGTAGGCTGCATACGCAGTATTTT. The encoded protein is CASSSSLTSGRLHTQYF. The CDR3 plus the reference TRBV11-2 and TRBJ2-3 genes for the other parts give the full variable domain: EAGVAQSPRYKIIEKRQSVAFWCNPISGHATLYWYQQILGQGPKLLIQFQNNGVVDDSQLPKDRFSAERLKGVDSTLKIQPAKLEDSAVYLCASSSSLTSGRLHTQYFGPGTRLTVL.